These 26 T cell receptor beta chains came from one sample sequenced in a study of T cell responses to AZD1222 COVID-19 vaccine. Some clones are missing from TCRdb's copy, which holds only in-frame ones; the method was immunoSEQ multiplex PCR. The sample has about 90,000 clones, 91% seen once; the top ten hold roughly 5.6%. Source: peripheral blood, taken on day 0 of MenACWY control vaccination. All receptors come from an adult in good health.

In its sample, this clone was seen a few times. The rearrangement uses TRBV27 and TRBJ2-1; D may be TRBD2 (5 bases). The CDR3 is made up of 15 amino acids. Per the germline V gene, CDR1 is MNHEY and CDR2 is SMNVEV (reference sequence). Deletions cut 4 bases from V and 6 bases from J, with 16 bases between. CDR3 sequence: CASSSLLVASNEQFF. CDR3 sequence (DNA): TGTGCCAGCAGTTCGCTACTAGTCGCTTCCAATGAGCAGTTCTTC.

The gene calls are TRBV5-1 and TRBJ2-7; unclear D gene. Trimming stripped 0 bases from V and 4 bases from J, with 5 bases between. The CDR3 is made up of 12 amino acids. Germline CDR1 is SGHRS and CDR2 is YFSETQ. In nucleotides, the CDR3 is TGCGCCAGCAGCTTGGACAGATACGAGCAGTACTTC. Protein product: CASSLDRYEQYF.

The rearrangement joins TRBV3-1 (or the pseudogene TRBV3-2) to TRBJ2-5, with D perhaps TRBD1 (5 bases). CDR3 length: 15 amino acids. Looked up from germline, CDR1 is LGHDT and CDR2 is YNNKEL (reference sequence). V lost 2 bases, J lost 2 bases, and 12 bases lay in between. This CDR3 reads CASSQQGVGQETQYF. CDR3 bases: TGTGCCAGCAGCCAACAAGGGGTTGGGCAAGAGACCCAGTACTTC.

The chain recombines TRBV21-1 with TRBJ1-6; the table's D call of TRBD1 was not tested on the DNA. TRBV21-1 is classified as a pseudogene. The CDR3 consists of 15 residues. The CDR3 loop reads CASSKDSSYNSPLHF. The CDR3 DNA reads TGTGCCAGCAGCAAAGACAGCTCCTATAATTCACCCCTCCACTTT.

This clone has only a few counts. The chain joins TRBV5-1 to TRBJ2-7; TRBD1 matches at 8 bases. The CDR3 runs 15 residues. Germline V gene lookup returns CDR1 SGHRS and CDR2 YFSETQ. V gave up 2 bases and J gave up 0 bases; unmatched junction bases: 4. The DNA for the CDR3 is TGCGCCAGCAGCTTATCCGGGACAGGCTCCTACGAGCAGTACTTC. Amino acid sequence: CASSLSGTGSYEQYF.

V and J are TRBV5-1 and TRBJ1-1; D perhaps matches TRBD1 (5 bases). This CDR3 comprises 15 residues. With 0 bases removed from V and 4 bases from J, the gap between germline ends came to 13 bases. CDR1 and CDR2 from the germline V gene are SGHRS and YFSETQ. For the CDR3, the DNA is TGCGCCAGCAGCTTGGTGGGACCGGGGGTCACTGAAGCTTTCTTT. Amino acids: CASSLVGPGVTEAFF.

This clone was seen a handful of times. The chain uses TRBV7-9 and TRBJ2-7, with a weak D call TRBD1 (5 bases). Germline V CDR1 and CDR2: SEHNR, FQNEAQ (reference sequence). V lost 3 bases, J lost 2 bases, and 14 bases lay in between. The CDR3 covers 15 residues. The CDR3 loop reads CASSFGATLAYEQYF. The CDR3 DNA sequence: TGTGCCAGCAGCTTTGGGGCCACGTTAGCCTACGAGCAGTACTTC.

This clone was detected only once. This sequence joins TRBV21-1 and TRBJ1-5; TRBD1, the table's D call, was not compared with the DNA. TRBV21-1 is reported as a pseudogene. CDR3 length: 18 amino acids. CDR3 residues: CASSKEDLPGQDNQPQHF. The DNA of the CDR3 is TGTGCCAGCAGCAAAGAAGACCTACCGGGACAGGACAATCAGCCCCAGCATTTT.

The CDR3 is CASSLFGSAEQYF. The CDR3 DNA sequence: TGTGCCAGCAGTTTATTCGGGTCTGCCGAGCAGTACTTC. The V call is TRBV27, the J call TRBJ2-7; unclear D gene. The CDR3 has 13 residues. Looked up from germline, CDR1 is MNHEY and CDR2 is SMNVEV (reference sequence). Trimming shortened V by 1 base and J by 6 bases, and 10 bases separated the two germline ends.

V gene TRBV19 combines with J gene TRBJ1-5; 9 nucleotides line up with TRBD1. V shed 7 bases and J 2 bases; nucleotides not matched to a gene: 6. The CDR3 extends over 15 amino acids. The germline CDR1 and CDR2 sequences are LNHDA and SQIVND (reference sequence). As DNA, the CDR3 is TGTGCCAGTAACCGGGACAGGGATCGCAATCAGCCCCAGCATTTT. The encoded protein is CASNRDRDRNQPQHF.

The chain carries TRBV7-8 and TRBJ2-3; 10 bases map to TRBD2. The CDR3 extends over 16 amino acids. V was clipped by 5 bases and J by 2 bases; unmatched bases: 7. The germline gives CDR1 SGHVS, CDR2 FQNEAQ. CDR3 DNA: TGTGCCAGCAGCCTCGGACTAGCGGAGACCACAGATACGCAGTATTTT. It encodes CASSLGLAETTDTQYF.

This clone was detected once. J is TRBJ1-1 and V is TRBV10-3, with D possibly being TRBD1 (5 bases). The germline V and J ends were trimmed by 4 bases and 5 bases, with 5 bases remaining between them. Germline values: CDR1 ENHRY, CDR2 SYGVKD. This CDR3 has 11 amino acids. CDR3 sequence: CAISGGTEAFF. Written as DNA, the CDR3 is TGTGCCATCAGTGGGGGGACTGAAGCTTTCTTT.

This chain connects TRBV4-3 to TRBJ1-4; 9 nucleotides match TRBD1. The CDR3 covers 16 residues. V was clipped by 0 bases and J by 11 bases; unmatched bases: 10. Germline CDR1 and CDR2: LGHNA and YSLEER. The CDR3 DNA reads TGCGCCAGCAGCCAAGATCCCCTAACAGGGGGCGGGAAACTGTTTTTT. The encoded protein is CASSQDPLTGGGKLFF.

This chain uses TRBV5-6 with TRBJ1-1; D is uncertain. In germline, CDR1 is SGHDT, CDR2 YYEEEE. CDR3 length: 11 amino acids. Trimming took 0 bases from V and 8 from J, leaving 5 bases between them. CDR3 in DNA: TGTGCCAGCAGCTTGGGTAGCGAAGCTTTCTTT. Amino acids: CASSLGSEAFF. The full variable domain, in which reference TRBV5-6 and TRBJ1-1 provide the parts outside the CDR3, is DAGVTQSPTHLIKTRGQQVTLRCSPKSGHDTVSWYQQALGQGPQFIFQYYEEEERQRGNFPDRFSGHQFPNYSSELNVNALLLGDSALYLCASSLGSEAFFGQGTRLTVV.

J is TRBJ2-7 and V is TRBV5-6; TRBD1 is a possible D gene (5 bases). V was cut by 2 bases and J by 2 bases, with 8 bases left in between. The CDR3 is 13 residues long. Germline CDR1 reads SGHDT; CDR2 reads YYEEEE. CDR3 region: CASSLQVAYEQYF. The CDR3 bases are TGTGCCAGCAGCTTACAGGTTGCCTACGAGCAGTACTTC. Full variable domain (remainder filled in from reference TRBV5-6 and TRBJ2-7): DAGVTQSPTHLIKTRGQQVTLRCSPKSGHDTVSWYQQALGQGPQFIFQYYEEEERQRGNFPDRFSGHQFPNYSSELNVNALLLGDSALYLCASSLQVAYEQYFGPGTRLTVT.

The J gene is TRBJ1-1, the V gene TRBV10-3; 9 bases are a match to TRBD1. The V gene's germline CDR1 is ENHRY and CDR2 SYGVKD. The CDR3 runs 14 residues. Unmatched junction bases numbered 4, after V lost 4 bases and J lost 4 bases. This CDR3 reads CAISGPGQGTEAFF. CDR3 nucleotides: TGTGCCATCAGTGGACCGGGACAGGGCACTGAAGCTTTCTTT.

This chain links TRBV7-2 with TRBJ1-3; D remains unclear. Trimming left V 6 bases short and J 4 bases short, with 7 bases between. Germline V CDR1 and CDR2: SGHTA, FQGNSA. The CDR3 contains 12 residues. CDR3 sequence: CASRQTGNTIYF. The CDR3 coding sequence is TGTGCCAGCAGACAGACAGGAAACACCATATATTTT.

This clone was counted between two and nine times. The chain couples TRBV5-4 to TRBJ2-7; weak D call: TRBD2 (5 bases). The V and J ends lost 3 bases and 7 bases respectively, with 20 bases between them. Germline V gene lookup returns CDR1 SGHNT and CDR2 YYREEE (reference sequence). The CDR3 runs 15 residues. CDR3 nucleotide sequence: TGTGCCAGCAGCTCGCCGCCCGGTTCTAGGGAGGAGCAGTACTTC. This translates into CASSSPPGSREEQYF.

V gene TRBV29-1 combines with J gene TRBJ2-3; 10 nucleotides align to TRBD2. V shed 6 bases and J 8 bases; nucleotides not matched to a gene: 8. The CDR3 extends over 13 amino acids. Looked up from germline, CDR1 is SQVTM and CDR2 is ANQGSEA. As DNA, the CDR3 is TGCAGCGTGGATGGTACTAGCGGGGCTACGCAGTATTTT. The encoded protein is CSVDGTSGATQYF.

The CDR3 sequence is CASSLTRSNEKLFF. CDR3 in DNA: TGTGCCAGCAGTTTAACCCGAAGTAATGAAAAACTGTTTTTT. The V call is TRBV6-5, the J call TRBJ1-4; D not certain. This CDR3 is 14 amino acids long. CDR1 and CDR2 from the germline V gene are MNHEY and SVGAGI. Between the trimmed V and J ends, which lost 4 bases and 4 bases, there was a span of 10 bases.

The genes are TRBV10-2 and TRBJ1-5; D uncertain. Trimming cost V 2 bases and J 6 bases, with 11 bases left between them. The CDR3 contains 14 residues. Germline V CDR1 and CDR2: WSHSY, SAAADI. CDR3 region: CASSEIPRGQPQHF. The CDR3 DNA is TGCGCCAGCAGTGAGATACCCCGCGGTCAGCCCCAGCATTTT.

The DNA for the CDR3 is TGTGCCAGCAGTGGTGGGGGCTACGAGCAGTACTTC. Translating gives CASSGGGYEQYF. The genes are TRBV28 and TRBJ2-7; D possibly uses TRBD1 or TRBD2 (5 bases each). Germline CDR1 and CDR2: MDHEN and SYDVKM. The CDR3 is 12 amino acids. V lost 5 bases to trimming and J lost 3 bases, with 8 bases between them.

The chain links TRBV24-1 to TRBJ1-4, with D perhaps matching TRBD1 (5 bases). The CDR3 sequence is 15 residues long. The V end lost 5 bases, the J end lost 4 bases, and 13 bases lay between the germline ends. In germline, CDR1 is KGHDR, CDR2 SFDVKD. In DNA form, the CDR3 reads TGTGCCACCAGTGTGATGGACATGGGTAATGAAAAACTGTTTTTT. Protein sequence: CATSVMDMGNEKLFF.

This rearrangement joins TRBV4-1 to TRBJ2-7; 9 bases are a match to TRBD1. J lost 4 bases, V lost 5 bases, and 9 bases had no gene match. Germline CDR1 MGHRA, CDR2 YSYEKL. The CDR3 is 15 residues long. The CDR3: CASSESTGTGYEQYF. In DNA form, the CDR3 reads TGCGCCAGCAGCGAAAGTACCGGGACAGGGTACGAGCAGTACTTC.

The J gene is TRBJ2-2, the V gene TRBV11-2; 8 bases align to TRBD2. From germline, CDR1 is SGHAT and CDR2 FQNNGV. Trimming cost V 1 base and J 0 bases; bases outside gene matches: 1. The CDR3 is 16 amino acids. For the CDR3, the DNA is TGTGCCAGCAGCTTAGTCGGGGGGGCGAACACCGGGGAGCTGTTTTTT. It encodes CASSLVGGANTGELFF.

This clone has only one observation. The chain combines TRBV28 with TRBJ1-1; no firm D call. Trimming took 8 bases from V and 4 from J, leaving 14 bases between them. The CDR3 totals 13 residues. Germline-derived CDR1 and CDR2 are MDHEN and SYDVKM. The CDR3 reads CASFLRGVTEAFF. The CDR3 DNA reads as TGTGCCAGCTTCCTCCGGGGAGTCACTGAAGCTTTCTTT.